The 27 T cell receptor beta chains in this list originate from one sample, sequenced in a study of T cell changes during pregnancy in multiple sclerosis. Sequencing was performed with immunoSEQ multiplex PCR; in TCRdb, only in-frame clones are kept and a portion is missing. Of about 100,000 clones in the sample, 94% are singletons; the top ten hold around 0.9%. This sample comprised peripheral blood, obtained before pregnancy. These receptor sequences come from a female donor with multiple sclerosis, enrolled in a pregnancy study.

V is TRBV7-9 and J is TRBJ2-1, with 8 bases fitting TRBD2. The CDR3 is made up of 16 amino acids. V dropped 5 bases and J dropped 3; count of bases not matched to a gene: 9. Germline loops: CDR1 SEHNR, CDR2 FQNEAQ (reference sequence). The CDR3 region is CASSTTAGALYNEQFF. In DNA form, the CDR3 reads TGTGCCAGCAGCACTACAGCGGGGGCCCTCTACAATGAGCAGTTCTTC.

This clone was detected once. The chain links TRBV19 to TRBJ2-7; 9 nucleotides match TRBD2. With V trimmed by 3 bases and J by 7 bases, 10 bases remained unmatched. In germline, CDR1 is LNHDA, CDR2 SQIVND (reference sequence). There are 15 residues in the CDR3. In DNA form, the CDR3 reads TGTGCCAGTAGTATGGGTGGCGGGAGGGCCCATGAGCAGTACTTC. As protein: CASSMGGGRAHEQYF.

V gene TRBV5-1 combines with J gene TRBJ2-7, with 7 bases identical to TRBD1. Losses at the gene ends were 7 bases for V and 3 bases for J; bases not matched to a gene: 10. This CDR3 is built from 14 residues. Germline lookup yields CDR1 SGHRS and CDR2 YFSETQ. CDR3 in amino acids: CASSPRQGIYEQYF. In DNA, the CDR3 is TGCGCCAGCTCGCCCCGACAGGGAATCTACGAGCAGTACTTC.

Written as DNA, the CDR3 is TGTGCCAGCAGCCAAGGTCGGGAGACCCAGTACTTC. This translates into CASSQGRETQYF. V is TRBV4-2 and J is TRBJ2-5, with D hard to call. Per the germline V gene, CDR1 is LGHNA and CDR2 is YNFKEQ. The germline V and J ends were trimmed by 1 base and 5 bases, with 5 bases remaining between them. There are 12 residues in the CDR3.

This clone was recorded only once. The CDR3 here is CASSGLTGAVPKLFF. CDR3 DNA: TGTGCCAGCAGCGGCTTGACAGGGGCAGTCCCGAAACTGTTTTTT. This sequence joins TRBV7-2 and TRBJ1-4; 8 nucleotides agree with TRBD1. CDR1 is SGHTA, CDR2 FQGNSA, per germline. Germline trimming cut 5 bases from V and 11 bases from J; bases unmatched to any gene: 13. This CDR3 comprises 15 residues.

CDR3: CASSAEAGSYEQYF. For the CDR3, the DNA is TGTGCCAGCAGTGCTGAGGCGGGGAGCTACGAGCAGTACTTC. V and J are TRBV27 and TRBJ2-7; a weak D match, TRBD2 (6 bases). This CDR3 has 14 residues. V shed 5 bases and J shed 3 bases, with 14 bases lying between them. CDR1 MNHEY and CDR2 SMNVEV come from the germline V gene (reference sequence).

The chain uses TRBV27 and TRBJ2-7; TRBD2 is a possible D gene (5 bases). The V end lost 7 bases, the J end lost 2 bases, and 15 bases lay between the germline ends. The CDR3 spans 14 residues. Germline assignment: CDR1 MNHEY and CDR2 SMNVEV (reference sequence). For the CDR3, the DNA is TGTGCCAGCAAGGGAGCAGGCCCGGCCTACGAGCAGTACTTC. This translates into CASKGAGPAYEQYF.

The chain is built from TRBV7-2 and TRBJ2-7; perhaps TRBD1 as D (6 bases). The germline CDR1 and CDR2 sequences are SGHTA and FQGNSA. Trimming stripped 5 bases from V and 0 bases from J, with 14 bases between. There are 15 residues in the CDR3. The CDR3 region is CASSLHRASSYEQYF. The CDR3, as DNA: TGTGCCAGCAGCCTACACAGGGCTTCCTCCTACGAGCAGTACTTC.

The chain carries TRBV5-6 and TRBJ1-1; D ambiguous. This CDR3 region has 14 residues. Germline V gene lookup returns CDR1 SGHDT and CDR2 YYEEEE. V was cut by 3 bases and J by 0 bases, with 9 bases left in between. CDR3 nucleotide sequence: TGTGCCAGCAGCTCACAGATATTGAACACTGAAGCTTTCTTT. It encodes CASSSQILNTEAFF.

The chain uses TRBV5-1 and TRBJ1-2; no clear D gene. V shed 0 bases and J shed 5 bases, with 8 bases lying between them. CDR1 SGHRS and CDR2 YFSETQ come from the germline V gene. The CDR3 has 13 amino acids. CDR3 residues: CASSLEGGYGYTF. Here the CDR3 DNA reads TGCGCCAGCAGCTTGGAAGGCGGGTATGGCTACACCTTC.

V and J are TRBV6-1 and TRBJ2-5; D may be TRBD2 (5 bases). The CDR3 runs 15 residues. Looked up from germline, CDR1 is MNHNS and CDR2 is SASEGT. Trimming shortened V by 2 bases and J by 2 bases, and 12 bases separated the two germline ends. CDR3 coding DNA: TGTGCCAGCAGTGAATTTCTGCTAGCTCAAGAGACCCAGTACTTC. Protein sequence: CASSEFLLAQETQYF.

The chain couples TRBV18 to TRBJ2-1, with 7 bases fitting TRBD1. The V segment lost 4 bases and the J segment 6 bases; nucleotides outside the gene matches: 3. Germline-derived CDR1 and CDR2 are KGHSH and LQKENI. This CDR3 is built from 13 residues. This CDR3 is CASSRAGGNEQFF. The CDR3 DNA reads TGTGCCAGCTCACGTGCAGGGGGCAATGAGCAGTTCTTC.

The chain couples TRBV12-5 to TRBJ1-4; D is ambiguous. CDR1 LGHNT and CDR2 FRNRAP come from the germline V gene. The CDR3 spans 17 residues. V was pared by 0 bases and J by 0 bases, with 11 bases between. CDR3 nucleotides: TGTGCTAGTGGTTTGGTAATTGGAGACCCAACTAATGAAAAACTGTTTTTT. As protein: CASGLVIGDPTNEKLFF.

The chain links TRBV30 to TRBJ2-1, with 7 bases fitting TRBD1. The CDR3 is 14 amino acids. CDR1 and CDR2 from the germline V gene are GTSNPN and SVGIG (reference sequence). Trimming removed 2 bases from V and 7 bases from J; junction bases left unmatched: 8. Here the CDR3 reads CAWSRGQVKNEQFF. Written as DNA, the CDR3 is TGTGCCTGGAGTAGGGGGCAGGTGAAGAATGAGCAGTTCTTC.

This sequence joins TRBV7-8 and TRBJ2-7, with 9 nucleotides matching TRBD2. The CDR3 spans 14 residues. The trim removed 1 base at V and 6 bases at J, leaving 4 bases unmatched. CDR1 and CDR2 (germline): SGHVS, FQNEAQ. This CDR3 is CASSLDSGSGEQYF. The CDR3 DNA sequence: TGTGCCAGCAGCTTAGATAGCGGGAGTGGCGAGCAGTACTTC.

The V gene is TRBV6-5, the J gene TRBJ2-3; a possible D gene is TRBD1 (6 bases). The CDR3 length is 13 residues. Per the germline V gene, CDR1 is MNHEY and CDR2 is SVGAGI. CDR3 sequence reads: CAARGQDTDTQYF. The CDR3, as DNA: TGTGCTGCGAGGGGACAAGACACAGATACGCAGTATTTT.

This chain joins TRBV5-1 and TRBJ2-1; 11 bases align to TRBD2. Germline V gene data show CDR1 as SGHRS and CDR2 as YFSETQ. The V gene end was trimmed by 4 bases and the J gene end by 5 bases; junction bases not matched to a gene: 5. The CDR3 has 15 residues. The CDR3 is CASSLRLAGHNEQFF. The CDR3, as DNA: TGCGCCAGCAGCCTAAGACTAGCGGGGCACAATGAGCAGTTCTTC.

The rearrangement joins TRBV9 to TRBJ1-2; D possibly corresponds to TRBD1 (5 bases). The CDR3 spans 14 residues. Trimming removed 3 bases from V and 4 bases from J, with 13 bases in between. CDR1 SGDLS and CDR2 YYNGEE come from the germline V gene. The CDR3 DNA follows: TGTGCCAGCAGCGAGGAAGGGGAGGGCTATGGCTACACCTTC. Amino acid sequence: CASSEEGEGYGYTF.

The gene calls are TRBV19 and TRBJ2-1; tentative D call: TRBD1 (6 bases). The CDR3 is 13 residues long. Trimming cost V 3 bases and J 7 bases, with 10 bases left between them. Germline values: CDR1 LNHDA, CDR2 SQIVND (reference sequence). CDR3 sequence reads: CASSMQGRNEQFF. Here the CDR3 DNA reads TGTGCCAGTAGTATGCAGGGGCGGAATGAGCAGTTCTTC.

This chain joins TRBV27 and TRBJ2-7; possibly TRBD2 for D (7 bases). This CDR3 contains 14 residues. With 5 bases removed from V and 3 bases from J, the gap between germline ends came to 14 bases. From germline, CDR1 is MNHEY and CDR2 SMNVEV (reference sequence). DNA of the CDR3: TGTGCCAGCAGTGGGGGGGACAAACTCTACGAGCAGTACTTC. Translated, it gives CASSGGDKLYEQYF.

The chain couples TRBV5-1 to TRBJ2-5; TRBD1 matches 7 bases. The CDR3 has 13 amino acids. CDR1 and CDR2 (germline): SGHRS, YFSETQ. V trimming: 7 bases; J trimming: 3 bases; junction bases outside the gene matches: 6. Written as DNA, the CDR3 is TGCGCCAGCTCCCGGGACAGAAAAGAGACCCAGTACTTC. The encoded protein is CASSRDRKETQYF.

Here the CDR3 DNA reads TGTGCCAGCACAGCCGGTACTGAAGCTTTCTTT. This gives the protein CASTAGTEAFF. The chain carries TRBV19 and TRBJ1-1, with D hard to call. The CDR3 length is 11 residues. Trimming pared 9 bases from V and 5 bases from J, leaving 10 bases between. Looked up from germline, CDR1 is LNHDA and CDR2 is SQIVND (reference sequence).

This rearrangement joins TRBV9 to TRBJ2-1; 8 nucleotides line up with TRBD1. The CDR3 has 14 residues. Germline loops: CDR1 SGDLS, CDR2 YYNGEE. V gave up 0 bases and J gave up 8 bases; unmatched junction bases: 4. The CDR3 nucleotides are TGTGCCAGCAGCGTAGACCAGGGGGCCGATGAGCAGTTCTTC. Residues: CASSVDQGADEQFF.

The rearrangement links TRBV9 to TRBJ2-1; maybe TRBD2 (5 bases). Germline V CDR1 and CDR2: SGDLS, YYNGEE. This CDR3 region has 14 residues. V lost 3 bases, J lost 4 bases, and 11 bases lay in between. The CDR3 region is CASSAERRYNEQFF. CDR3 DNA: TGTGCCAGCAGCGCAGAGAGGAGGTACAATGAGCAGTTCTTC.

The CDR3 sequence: CASKGQGIIYGYTF. The CDR3 region has the DNA TGTGCCAGCAAAGGACAGGGAATAATCTATGGCTACACCTTC. This sequence joins TRBV6-1 and TRBJ1-2, with 8 bases that match TRBD1. V trimming: 7 bases; J trimming: 4 bases; junction bases outside the gene matches: 8. CDR1 MNHNS and CDR2 SASEGT come from the germline V gene. The CDR3 is made up of 14 amino acids.

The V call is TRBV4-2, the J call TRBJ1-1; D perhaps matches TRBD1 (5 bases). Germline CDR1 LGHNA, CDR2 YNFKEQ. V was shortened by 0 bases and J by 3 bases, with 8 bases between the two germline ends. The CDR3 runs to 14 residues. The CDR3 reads CASSQDPGYTEAFF. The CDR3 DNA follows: TGTGCCAGCAGCCAAGACCCAGGGTACACTGAAGCTTTCTTT.

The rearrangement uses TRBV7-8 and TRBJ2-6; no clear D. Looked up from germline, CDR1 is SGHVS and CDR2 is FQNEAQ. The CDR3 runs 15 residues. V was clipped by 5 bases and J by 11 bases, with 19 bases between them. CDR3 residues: CASSPGSPALDVLTF. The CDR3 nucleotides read TGTGCCAGCAGCCCCGGGTCCCCCGCACTCGACGTCCTGACTTTC. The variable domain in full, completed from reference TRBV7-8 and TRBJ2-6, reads GAGVSQSPRYKVAKRGQDVALRCDPISGHVSLFWYQQALGQGPEFLTYFQNEAQLDKSGLPSDRFFAERPEGSVSTLKIQRTQQEDSAVYLCASSPGSPALDVLTFGAGSRLTVL.